The TCR beta chain described here comes from a study of Graves' ophthalmopathy and Graves' hyperthyroidism. This CDR3 is built from 13 residues. The germline CDR1 and CDR2 sequences are SQVTM and ANQGSEA. This clonotype was detected once. An end of the junction differs from the germline gene, which may be a read error. RNA transcripts provided the template for amplifying TCR beta CDR3 regions. The library came from an HTBI-primed first-round RT-PCR and a second-round multiplex PCR. TCRdb passed the multiplex PCR reads through MiXCR, listing each CDR3 protein once. The sample holds 740,000 or so distinct CDR3 sequences, roughly 40% seen once.

J is TRBJ2-7 and V is TRBV29-1; 7 positions agree with TRBD1. The TCR comes from an adult man with Graves' ophthalmopathy. Source material: peripheral blood. CDR3 sequence (DNA): TGCAGCTTTGACAGGGCAAATCTCTACGAGCAGTACTTC. Its protein product is CSFDRANLYEQYF.